This TCR beta chain appears in the sequencing data of a study of T cell responses to AZD1222 COVID-19 vaccine. Here immunoSEQ multiplex PCR was the method, and the copy in TCRdb shows in-frame clones only, minus some. The top ten hold 1.3% of the sample, which has approximately 140,000 clones, approximately 94% seen once. The CDR3 covers 16 residues. Trimming left V 4 bases short and J 3 bases short, with 12 bases between. CDR1 and CDR2 from the germline V gene are KGHDR and SFDVKD. The chain has TRBV24-1 and TRBJ2-6; D is possibly TRBD1 (5 bases). The sequence came from an adult in good health. The sequenced sample was peripheral blood, obtained on day 0 of AZD1222 vaccination. The CDR3 region has the DNA TGTGCCACCAGTGACCGGTACAGGAGTGGGGCCAACGTCCTGACTTTC. It codes for CATSDRYRSGANVLTF.